One and the same sample provided the 2 T cell receptor beta chains below, sequenced in a study of T cells expressing NK-cell markers. One entry per CDR3 protein, without DNA, is what TCRdb gives after re-calling the 5' RACE reads. Here the sample table reports 300,000 to 450,000 distinct CDR3 sequences. The sample consisted of blood T cells: a sorted CD56 or NKG2C T cell subset, CD4+ or CD8+ T cells, or bulk PBMC T cells (not recorded which). All receptors come from a man aged 18 to 69 in good health.

The J gene is TRBJ2-6, the V gene TRBV12-3 or TRBV12-4; the TCRdb D gene call, TRBD1, has no DNA to confirm it. The CDR3 loop spans 17 amino acids. The CDR3 sequence is CASSLGKVGAGANVLTF.

This CDR3 is CASSQVRGQGETQYF. The chain recombines TRBV3-1 with TRBJ2-5; absent DNA, TCRdb's TRBD2 call cannot be checked. This CDR3 is 15 amino acids long. The germline V gene encodes CDR1 LGHDT and CDR2 YNNKEL (reference sequence).